This is a list of T cell receptor beta chains from one sample in a study of T cell responses to AZD1222 COVID-19 vaccine. Libraries were prepared by immunoSEQ multiplex PCR; TCRdb keeps only in-frame clonotypes and omits some of them. The repertoire includes under 150,000 clones, approximately 88% of them detected once, and approximately 30% sits in the top ten. Sequencing used peripheral blood, obtained on day 0 of AZD1222 vaccination. All receptors derive from an adult in good health. CDR3s include the opening cysteine and the closing phenylalanine or tryptophan. Fields, in order: J gene, V gene, CDR3 protein.

j_call: TRBJ2-2
v_call: TRBV7-6
cdr3_aa: CASSPQVIGELFF

j_call: TRBJ2-1
v_call: TRBV3-1/TRBV3-2
cdr3_aa: CASSQDVGRGYEQFF

j_call: TRBJ2-1
v_call: TRBV7-9
cdr3_aa: CASSLLLAGEIYNEQFF

j_call: TRBJ1-5
v_call: TRBV3-1/TRBV3-2
cdr3_aa: CASSQGGGAGNQPQHF

j_call: TRBJ2-7
v_call: TRBV6-5
cdr3_aa: CASSPDMGNEQYF

j_call: TRBJ1-2
v_call: TRBV12-3/TRBV12-4
cdr3_aa: CASSPRGDGYTF

j_call: TRBJ2-2
v_call: TRBV29-1
cdr3_aa: CSVLAGGPELFF

j_call: TRBJ1-1
v_call: TRBV11-2
cdr3_aa: CASSSVGTEAFF

j_call: TRBJ2-7
v_call: TRBV7-9
cdr3_aa: CASSSTTYEQYF

j_call: TRBJ2-7
v_call: TRBV18
cdr3_aa: CASSADYREHKQYF

j_call: TRBJ1-5
v_call: TRBV2
cdr3_aa: CASSGRLQDQPQHF

j_call: TRBJ1-1
v_call: TRBV18
cdr3_aa: CASSSKSNTEAFF

j_call: TRBJ2-2
v_call: TRBV11-3
cdr3_aa: CASSGTGFTGELFF

j_call: TRBJ2-1
v_call: TRBV7-8
cdr3_aa: CASSLTSDEQFF

j_call: TRBJ2-7
v_call: TRBV4-2
cdr3_aa: CASSPLGGEQYF

j_call: TRBJ1-2
v_call: TRBV3-1/TRBV3-2
cdr3_aa: CASSQIDRGYGYTF

j_call: TRBJ2-1
v_call: TRBV9
cdr3_aa: CASSSTSGISYNEQFF

j_call: TRBJ2-5
v_call: TRBV27
cdr3_aa: CASSPPGLPWTQYF

j_call: TRBJ1-5
v_call: TRBV6-5
cdr3_aa: CASSYDNSNQPQHF

j_call: TRBJ2-7
v_call: TRBV20-1
cdr3_aa: CSAGSTYEQYF

j_call: TRBJ2-2
v_call: TRBV11-3
cdr3_aa: CASSLGPKAGELFF

j_call: TRBJ1-1
v_call: TRBV9
cdr3_aa: CASSVGPGGPEAFF

j_call: TRBJ1-1
v_call: TRBV7-2
cdr3_aa: CASSLLGQGREAFF

j_call: TRBJ1-1
v_call: TRBV11-2
cdr3_aa: CASSLGSTGVNTEAFF